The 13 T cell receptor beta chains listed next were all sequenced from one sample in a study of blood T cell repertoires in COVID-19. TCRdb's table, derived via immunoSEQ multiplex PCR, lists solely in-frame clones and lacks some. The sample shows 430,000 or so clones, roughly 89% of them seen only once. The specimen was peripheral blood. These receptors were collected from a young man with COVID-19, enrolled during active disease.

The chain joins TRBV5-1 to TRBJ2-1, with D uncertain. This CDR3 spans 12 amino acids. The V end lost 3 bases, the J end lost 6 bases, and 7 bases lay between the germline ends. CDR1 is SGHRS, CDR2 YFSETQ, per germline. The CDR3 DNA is TGCGCCAGCAGCTCCCCCATCAATGAGCAGTTCTTC. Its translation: CASSSPINEQFF.

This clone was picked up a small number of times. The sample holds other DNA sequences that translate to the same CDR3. The chain's CDR3 is CASSPTGGSTDTQYF. CDR3 DNA: TGTGCCAGCTCACCTACAGGGGGGAGCACAGATACGCAGTATTTT. The J gene is TRBJ2-3, the V gene TRBV18; 8 positions match TRBD1. Germline V gene data show CDR1 as KGHSH and CDR2 as LQKENI. Unmatched junction bases numbered 2, after V lost 3 bases and J lost 0 bases. The CDR3 contains 15 residues.

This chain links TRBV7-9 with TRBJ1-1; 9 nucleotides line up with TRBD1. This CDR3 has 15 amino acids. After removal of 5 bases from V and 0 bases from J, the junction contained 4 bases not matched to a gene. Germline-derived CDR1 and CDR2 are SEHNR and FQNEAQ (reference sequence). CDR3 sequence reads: CASSPRTGVNTEAFF. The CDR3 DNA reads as TGTGCCAGCAGCCCAAGGACAGGGGTGAACACTGAAGCTTTCTTT.

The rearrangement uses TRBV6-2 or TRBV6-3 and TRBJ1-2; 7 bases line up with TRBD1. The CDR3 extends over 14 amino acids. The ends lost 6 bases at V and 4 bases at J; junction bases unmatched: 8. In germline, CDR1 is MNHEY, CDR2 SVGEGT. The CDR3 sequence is CASSRTGQFYGYTF. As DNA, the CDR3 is TGTGCCAGCAGCCGAACGGGACAGTTCTATGGCTACACCTTC.

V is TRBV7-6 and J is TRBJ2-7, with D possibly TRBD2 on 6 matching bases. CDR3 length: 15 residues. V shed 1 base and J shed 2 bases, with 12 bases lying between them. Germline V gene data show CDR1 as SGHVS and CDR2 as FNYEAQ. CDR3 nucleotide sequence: TGTGCCAGCAGCTTAGGCGGCGGGGCTACCTACGAGCAGTACTTC. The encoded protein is CASSLGGGATYEQYF. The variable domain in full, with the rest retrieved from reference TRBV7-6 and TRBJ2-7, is GAGVSQSPRYKVTKRGQDVALRCDPISGHVSLYWYRQALGQGPEFLTYFNYEAQQDKSGLPNDRFSAERPEGSISTLTIQRTEQRDSAMYRCASSLGGGATYEQYFGPGTRLTVT.

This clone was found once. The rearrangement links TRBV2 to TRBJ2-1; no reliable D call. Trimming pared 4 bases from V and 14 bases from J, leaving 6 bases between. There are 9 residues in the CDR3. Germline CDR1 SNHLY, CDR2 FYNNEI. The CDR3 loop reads CASSAVEFF. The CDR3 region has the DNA TGTGCCAGCAGTGCAGTTGAGTTCTTC.

CDR3 sequence: CSASSGGAERGYGYTF. DNA for the CDR3: TGCAGTGCTAGTTCAGGGGGCGCGGAGAGGGGCTATGGCTACACCTTC. The chain joins TRBV20-1 to TRBJ1-2, with 8 bases identical to TRBD1. Germline values: CDR1 DFQATT, CDR2 SNEGSKA (reference sequence). The CDR3 has 16 amino acids. Unmatched junction bases numbered 13, after V lost 3 bases and J lost 4 bases.

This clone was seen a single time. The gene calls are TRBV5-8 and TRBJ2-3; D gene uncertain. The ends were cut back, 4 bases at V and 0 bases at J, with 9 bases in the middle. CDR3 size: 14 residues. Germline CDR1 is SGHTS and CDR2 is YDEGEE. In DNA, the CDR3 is TGTGCCAGCAGCCCCTTATCCAGCACAGATACGCAGTATTTT. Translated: CASSPLSSTDTQYF.

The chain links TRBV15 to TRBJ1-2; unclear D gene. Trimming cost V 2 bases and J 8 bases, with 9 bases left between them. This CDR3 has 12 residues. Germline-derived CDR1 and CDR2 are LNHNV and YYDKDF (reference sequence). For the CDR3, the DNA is TGTGCCACCAGCAGACTGGGGAGGGGCTACACCTTC. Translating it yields CATSRLGRGYTF.

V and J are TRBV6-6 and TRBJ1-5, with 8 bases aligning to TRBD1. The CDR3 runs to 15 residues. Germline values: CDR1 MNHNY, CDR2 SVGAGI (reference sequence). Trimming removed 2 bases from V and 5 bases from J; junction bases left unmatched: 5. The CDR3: CASSYRGQDYQPQHF. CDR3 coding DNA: TGTGCCAGCAGTTACCGGGGACAGGATTATCAGCCCCAGCATTTT.

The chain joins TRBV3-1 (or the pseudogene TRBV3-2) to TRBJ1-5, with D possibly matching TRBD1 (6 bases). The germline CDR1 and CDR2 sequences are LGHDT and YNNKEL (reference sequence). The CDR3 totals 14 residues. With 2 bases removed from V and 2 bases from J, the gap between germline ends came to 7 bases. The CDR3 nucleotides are TGTGCCAGCAGCCAAAACAGGGGCAATCAGCCCCAGCATTTT. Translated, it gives CASSQNRGNQPQHF.

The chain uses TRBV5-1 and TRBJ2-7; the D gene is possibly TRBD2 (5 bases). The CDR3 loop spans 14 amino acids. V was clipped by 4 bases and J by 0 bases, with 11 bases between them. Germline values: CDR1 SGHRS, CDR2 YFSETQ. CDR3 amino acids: CASSGSTSSYEQYF. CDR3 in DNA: TGCGCCAGCAGCGGGTCTACTAGCTCCTACGAGCAGTACTTC.

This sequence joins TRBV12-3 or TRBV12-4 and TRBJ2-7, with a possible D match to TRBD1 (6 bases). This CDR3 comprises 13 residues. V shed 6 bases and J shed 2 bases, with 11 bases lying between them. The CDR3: CASSRDTPYEQYF. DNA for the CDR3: TGTGCCAGCAGCCGGGACACCCCCTACGAGCAGTACTTC.